What follows are 6 T cell receptor beta chains derived from one specimen sequenced in a study of shared clonotypes between healthy human individuals. Generated by immunoSEQ multiplex PCR, the TCRdb table keeps only in-frame clones and is missing some. This table holds about 530,000 clones, roughly 95% found once. Sequenced material: naive CD4+ T cells sorted from blood. The subset here: CD45RA+ positively selected. The source is a woman in her 30s in good health.

The genes are TRBV5-6 and TRBJ2-6; D is undetermined. Germline V gene lookup returns CDR1 SGHDT and CDR2 YYEEEE. Trimming cost V 0 bases and J 0 bases, with 16 bases left between them. The CDR3 is made up of 19 amino acids. The DNA of the CDR3 is TGTGCCAGCAGCTTGGGGGTTGGGCGGAGCTACTCTGGGGCCAACGTCCTGACTTTC. Its protein product is CASSLGVGRSYSGANVLTF.

The gene calls are TRBV7-3 and TRBJ2-7; 7 positions match TRBD2. Germline V CDR1 and CDR2: SGHTA, FQGTGA. The CDR3 has 15 residues. V lost 1 base, J lost 1 base, and 4 bases stayed unmatched. CDR3 nucleotides: TGTGCCAGCAGCTTAAGACGCGGGAGTTCCTACGAGCAGTACTTC. Translation: CASSLRRGSSYEQYF.

This chain links TRBV6-5 with TRBJ1-2; D unresolved. CDR1 is MNHEY, CDR2 SVGAGI, per germline. The CDR3 runs to 13 residues. The V and J ends lost 2 bases and 4 bases respectively, with 8 bases between them. CDR3 nucleotides: TGTGCCAGCAGTTACGACACCTCCTATGGCTACACCTTC. This encodes CASSYDTSYGYTF.

A single count supports this clone. The chain has TRBV28 and TRBJ2-1; 8 nucleotides match TRBD1. This CDR3 comprises 15 residues. V lost 6 bases, J lost 7 bases, and 11 bases stayed unmatched. In germline, CDR1 is MDHEN, CDR2 SYDVKM. The CDR3 bases are TGTGCCAGCAGCGGGGACAGGAGGCGGTGGAATGAGCAGTTCTTC. This translates into CASSGDRRRWNEQFF.

The chain carries TRBV2 and TRBJ1-1, with no clear D. Germline V gene data show CDR1 as SNHLY and CDR2 as FYNNEI. The CDR3 has 14 amino acids. Trimming cost V 4 bases and J 1 base, with 10 bases left between them. CDR3 DNA: TGTGCCAGCAGTGTAGGCAGGAGGAACACTGAAGCTTTCTTT. Translated, it gives CASSVGRRNTEAFF. Complete variable domain (other parts from reference TRBV2 and TRBJ1-1): EPEVTQTPSHQVTQMGQEVILRCVPISNHLYFYWYRQILGQKVEFLVSFYNNEISEKSEIFDDQFSVERPDGSNFTLKIRSTKLEDSAMYFCASSVGRRNTEAFFGQGTRLTVV.

CDR3 loop: CASRTSGRYEQYF. In nucleotides, the CDR3 is TGTGCCAGCAGGACTAGCGGGAGATACGAGCAGTACTTC. V usage is TRBV27 and J usage is TRBJ2-7, with 12 bases fitting TRBD2. Losses at the gene ends were 6 bases for V and 4 bases for J; bases not matched to a gene: 1. Germline V gives CDR1 MNHEY, CDR2 SMNVEV (reference sequence). The CDR3 loop spans 13 amino acids.